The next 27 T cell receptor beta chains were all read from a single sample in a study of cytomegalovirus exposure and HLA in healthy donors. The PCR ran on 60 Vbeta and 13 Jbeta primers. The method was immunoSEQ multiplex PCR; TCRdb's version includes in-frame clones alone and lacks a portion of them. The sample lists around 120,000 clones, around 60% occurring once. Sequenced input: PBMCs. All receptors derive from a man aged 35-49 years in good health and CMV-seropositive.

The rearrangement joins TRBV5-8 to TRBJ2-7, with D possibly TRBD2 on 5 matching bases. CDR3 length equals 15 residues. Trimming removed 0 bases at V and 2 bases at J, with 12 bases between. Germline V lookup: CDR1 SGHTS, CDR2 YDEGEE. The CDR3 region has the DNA TGTGCCAGCAGCTTGGAACCGGGATTCACCTACGAGCAGTACTTC. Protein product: CASSLEPGFTYEQYF.

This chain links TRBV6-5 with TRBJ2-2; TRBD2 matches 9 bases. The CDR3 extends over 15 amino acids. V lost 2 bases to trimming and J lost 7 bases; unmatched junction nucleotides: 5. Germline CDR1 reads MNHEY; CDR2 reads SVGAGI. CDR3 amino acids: CASSYIGLAFGELFF. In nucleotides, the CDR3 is TGTGCCAGCAGTTACATCGGACTAGCGTTCGGGGAGCTGTTTTTT.

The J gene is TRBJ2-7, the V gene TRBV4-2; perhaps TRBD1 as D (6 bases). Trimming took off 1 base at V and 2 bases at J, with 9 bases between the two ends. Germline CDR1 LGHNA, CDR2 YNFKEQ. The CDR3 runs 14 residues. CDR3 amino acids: CASSQAAGAYEQYF. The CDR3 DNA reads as TGTGCCAGCAGCCAAGCAGCAGGGGCCTACGAGCAGTACTTC.

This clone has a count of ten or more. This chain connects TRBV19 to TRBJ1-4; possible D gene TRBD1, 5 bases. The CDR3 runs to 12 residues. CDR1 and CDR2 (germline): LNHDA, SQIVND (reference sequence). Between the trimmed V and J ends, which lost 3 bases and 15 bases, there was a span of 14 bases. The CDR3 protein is CASSMGLAKVFF. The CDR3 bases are TGTGCCAGTAGTATGGGACTTGCTAAAGTGTTTTTT.

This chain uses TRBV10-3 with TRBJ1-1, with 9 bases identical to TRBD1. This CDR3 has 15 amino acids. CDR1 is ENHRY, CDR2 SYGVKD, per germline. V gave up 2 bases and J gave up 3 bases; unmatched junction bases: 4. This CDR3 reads CAISEGTGSHTEAFF. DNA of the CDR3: TGTGCCATCAGTGAGGGGACAGGGAGCCACACTGAAGCTTTCTTT.

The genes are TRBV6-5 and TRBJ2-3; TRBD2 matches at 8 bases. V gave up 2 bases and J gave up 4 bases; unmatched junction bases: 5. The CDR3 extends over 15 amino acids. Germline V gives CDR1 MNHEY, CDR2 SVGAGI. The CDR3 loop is CASSYGGGISDTQYF. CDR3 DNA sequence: TGTGCCAGCAGTTACGGCGGGGGGATCTCAGATACGCAGTATTTT.

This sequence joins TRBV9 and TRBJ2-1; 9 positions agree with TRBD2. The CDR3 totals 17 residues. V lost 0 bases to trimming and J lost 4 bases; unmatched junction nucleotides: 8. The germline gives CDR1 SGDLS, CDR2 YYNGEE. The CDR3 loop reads CASSVARSGGYYNEQFF. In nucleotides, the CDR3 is TGTGCCAGCAGCGTAGCGAGAAGCGGGGGGTATTACAATGAGCAGTTCTTC. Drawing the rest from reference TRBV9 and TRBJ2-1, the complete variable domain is DSGVTQTPKHLITATGQRVTLRCSPRSGDLSVYWYQQSLDQGLQFLIQYYNGEERAKGNILERFSAQQFPDLHSELNLSSLELGDSALYFCASSVARSGGYYNEQFFGPGTRLTVL.

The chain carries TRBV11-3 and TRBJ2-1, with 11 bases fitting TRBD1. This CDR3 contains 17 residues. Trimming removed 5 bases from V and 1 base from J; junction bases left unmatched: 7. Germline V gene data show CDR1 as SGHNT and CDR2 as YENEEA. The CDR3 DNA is TGTGCCAGCAGCACAGCCGGACAGGGGGCTTCCTACAATGAGCAGTTCTTC. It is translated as CASSTAGQGASYNEQFF.

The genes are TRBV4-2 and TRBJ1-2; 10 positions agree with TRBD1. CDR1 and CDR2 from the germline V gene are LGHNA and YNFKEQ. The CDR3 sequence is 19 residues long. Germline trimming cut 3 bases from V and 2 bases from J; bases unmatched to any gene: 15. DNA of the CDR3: TGTGCCAGCAGCCATCGTCGGGACAGGGGAAAAAGATTGAACTATGGCTACACCTTC. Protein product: CASSHRRDRGKRLNYGYTF.

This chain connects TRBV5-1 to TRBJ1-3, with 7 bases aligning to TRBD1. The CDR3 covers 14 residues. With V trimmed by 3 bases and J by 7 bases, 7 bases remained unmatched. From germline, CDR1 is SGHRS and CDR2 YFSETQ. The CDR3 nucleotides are TGCGCCAGCAGCTCCGGGACAGCTTGGAACACCATATATTTT. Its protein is CASSSGTAWNTIYF.

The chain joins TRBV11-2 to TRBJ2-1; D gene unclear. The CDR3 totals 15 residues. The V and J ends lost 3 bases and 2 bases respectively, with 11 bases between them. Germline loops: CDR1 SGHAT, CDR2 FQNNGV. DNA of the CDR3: TGTGCCAGCAGCTTGGGCAGGCCGACCTACAATGAGCAGTTCTTC. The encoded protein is CASSLGRPTYNEQFF.

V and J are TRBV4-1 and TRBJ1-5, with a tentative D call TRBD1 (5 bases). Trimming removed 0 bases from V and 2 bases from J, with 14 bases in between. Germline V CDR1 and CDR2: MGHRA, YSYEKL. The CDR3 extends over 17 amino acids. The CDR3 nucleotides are TGCGCCAGCAGCCAAGATTGGAGGGGAGGGGGCAATCAGCCCCAGCATTTT. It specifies CASSQDWRGGGNQPQHF.

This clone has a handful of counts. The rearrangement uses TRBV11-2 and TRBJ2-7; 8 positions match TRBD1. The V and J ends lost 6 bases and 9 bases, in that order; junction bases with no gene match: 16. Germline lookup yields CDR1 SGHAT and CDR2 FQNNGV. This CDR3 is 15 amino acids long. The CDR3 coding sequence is TGTGCCAGCAGGCAGGGGGCGGGCTGGACCTCCGGGCAGTACTTC. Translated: CASRQGAGWTSGQYF.

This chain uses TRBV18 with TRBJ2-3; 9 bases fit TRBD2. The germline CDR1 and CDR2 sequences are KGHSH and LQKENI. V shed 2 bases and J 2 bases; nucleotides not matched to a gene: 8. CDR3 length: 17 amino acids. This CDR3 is CASSPNPLAGPTDTQYF. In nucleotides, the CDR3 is TGTGCCAGCTCACCAAATCCGCTAGCGGGACCCACAGATACGCAGTATTTT.

The CDR3 loop is CASSLAGLSYEQYF. DNA of the CDR3: TGTGCCAGCAGCTTAGCGGGACTCTCCTACGAGCAGTACTTC. This chain uses TRBV7-9 with TRBJ2-7; possibly TRBD2 for D (6 bases). Germline V gives CDR1 SEHNR, CDR2 FQNEAQ (reference sequence). This CDR3 comprises 14 residues. Deletions cut 0 bases from V and 0 bases from J, with 6 bases between. The whole variable domain, filled in from reference TRBV7-9 and TRBJ2-7, reads DTGVSQNPRHKITKRGQNVTFRCDPISEHNRLYWYRQTLGQGPEFLTYFQNEAQLEKSRLLSDRFSAERPKGSFSTLEIQRTEQGDSAMYLCASSLAGLSYEQYFGPGTRLTVT.

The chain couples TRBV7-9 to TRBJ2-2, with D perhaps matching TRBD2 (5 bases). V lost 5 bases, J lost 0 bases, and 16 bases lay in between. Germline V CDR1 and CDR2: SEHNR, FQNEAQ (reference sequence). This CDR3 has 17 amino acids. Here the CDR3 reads CASSPRAKNANTGELFF. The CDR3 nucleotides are TGTGCCAGCAGCCCGAGGGCTAAAAACGCGAACACCGGGGAGCTGTTTTTT. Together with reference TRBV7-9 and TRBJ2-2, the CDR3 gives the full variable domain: DTGVSQNPRHKITKRGQNVTFRCDPISEHNRLYWYRQTLGQGPEFLTYFQNEAQLEKSRLLSDRFSAERPKGSFSTLEIQRTEQGDSAMYLCASSPRAKNANTGELFFGEGSRLTVL.

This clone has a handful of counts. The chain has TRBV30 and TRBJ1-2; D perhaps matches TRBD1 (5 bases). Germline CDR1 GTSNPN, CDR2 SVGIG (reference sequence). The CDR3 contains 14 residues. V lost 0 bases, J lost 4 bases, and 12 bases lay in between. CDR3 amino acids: CAWSVYPDSYGYTF. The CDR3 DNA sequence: TGTGCCTGGAGTGTATACCCAGACAGCTATGGCTACACCTTC.

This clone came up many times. CDR3 DNA: TGTGCCAGCAGCCGGACAGGGCCCTACAATGAGCAGTTCTTC. This encodes CASSRTGPYNEQFF. The V and J genes are TRBV5-4 and TRBJ2-1, with 8 bases matching TRBD1. The V gene end was trimmed by 4 bases and the J gene end by 2 bases; junction bases not matched to a gene: 2. This CDR3 spans 14 amino acids. Germline CDR1 is SGHNT and CDR2 is YYREEE (reference sequence).

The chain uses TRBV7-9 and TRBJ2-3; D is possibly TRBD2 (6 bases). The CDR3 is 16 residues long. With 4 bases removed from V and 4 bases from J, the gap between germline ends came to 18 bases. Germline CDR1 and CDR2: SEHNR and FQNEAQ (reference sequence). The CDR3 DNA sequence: TGTGCCAGCAGCTGGGAGGCTAGAGGTTCGGCAGATACGCAGTATTTT. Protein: CASSWEARGSADTQYF.

This CDR3 is CASSVAAGGFENTIYF. DNA of the CDR3: TGTGCCAGCAGCGTCGCGGCAGGGGGCTTTGAAAACACCATATATTTT. This sequence joins TRBV9 and TRBJ1-3; the match to TRBD1 covers 8 bases. Per germline, CDR1 SGDLS and CDR2 YYNGEE. The CDR3 totals 16 residues. J was trimmed by 6 bases and V by 2 bases; bases with no gene match: 10.

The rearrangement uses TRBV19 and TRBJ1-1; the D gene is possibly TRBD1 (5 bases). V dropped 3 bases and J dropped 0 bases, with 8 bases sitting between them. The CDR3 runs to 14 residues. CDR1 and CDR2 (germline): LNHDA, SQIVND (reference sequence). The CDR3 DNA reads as TGTGCCAGTAGTATTACAGGAATGAACACTGAAGCTTTCTTT. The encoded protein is CASSITGMNTEAFF.

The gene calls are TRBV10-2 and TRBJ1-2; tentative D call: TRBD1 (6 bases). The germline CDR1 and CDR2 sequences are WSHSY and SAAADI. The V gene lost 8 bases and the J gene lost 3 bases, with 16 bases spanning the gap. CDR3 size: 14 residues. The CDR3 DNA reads TGCGCCAGCGGAGGGGGGGCGAAGGACTATGGCTACACCTTC. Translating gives CASGGGAKDYGYTF.

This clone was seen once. The CDR3 here is CAGGRPGGEQYF. Written as DNA, the CDR3 is TGTGCCGGGGGACGGCCGGGGGGCGAGCAGTACTTC. The chain uses TRBV30 and TRBJ2-7; TRBD2 aligns across 7 bases. CDR1 is GTSNPN and CDR2 is SVGIG in the germline V gene (reference sequence). The V and J ends lost 8 bases and 6 bases, in that order; junction bases with no gene match: 10. The CDR3 is made up of 12 amino acids.

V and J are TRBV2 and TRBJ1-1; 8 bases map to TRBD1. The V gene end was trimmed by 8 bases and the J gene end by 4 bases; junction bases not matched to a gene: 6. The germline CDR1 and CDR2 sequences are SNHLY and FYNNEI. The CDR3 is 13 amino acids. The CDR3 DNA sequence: TGTGCCAGCCTGACAGGGGTGGGCACTGAAGCTTTCTTT. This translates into CASLTGVGTEAFF.

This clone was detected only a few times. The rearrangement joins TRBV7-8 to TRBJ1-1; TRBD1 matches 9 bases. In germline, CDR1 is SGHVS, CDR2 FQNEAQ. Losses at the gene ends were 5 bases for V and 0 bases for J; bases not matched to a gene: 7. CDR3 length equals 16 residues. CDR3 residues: CASSPGQGMLNTEAFF. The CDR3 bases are TGTGCCAGCAGCCCGGGACAGGGCATGCTGAACACTGAAGCTTTCTTT.

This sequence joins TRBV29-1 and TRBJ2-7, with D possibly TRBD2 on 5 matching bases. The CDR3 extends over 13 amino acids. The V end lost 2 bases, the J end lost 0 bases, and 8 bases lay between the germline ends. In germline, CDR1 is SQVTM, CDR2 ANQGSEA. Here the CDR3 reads CSVELGVSYEQYF. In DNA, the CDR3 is TGCAGCGTTGAACTCGGGGTCTCCTACGAGCAGTACTTC.

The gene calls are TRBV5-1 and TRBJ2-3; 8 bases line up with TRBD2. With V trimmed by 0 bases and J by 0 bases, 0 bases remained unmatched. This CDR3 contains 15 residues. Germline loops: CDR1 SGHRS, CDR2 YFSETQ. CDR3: CASSLASGSTDTQYF. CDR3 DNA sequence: TGCGCCAGCAGCTTGGCTAGCGGGAGCACAGATACGCAGTATTTT.